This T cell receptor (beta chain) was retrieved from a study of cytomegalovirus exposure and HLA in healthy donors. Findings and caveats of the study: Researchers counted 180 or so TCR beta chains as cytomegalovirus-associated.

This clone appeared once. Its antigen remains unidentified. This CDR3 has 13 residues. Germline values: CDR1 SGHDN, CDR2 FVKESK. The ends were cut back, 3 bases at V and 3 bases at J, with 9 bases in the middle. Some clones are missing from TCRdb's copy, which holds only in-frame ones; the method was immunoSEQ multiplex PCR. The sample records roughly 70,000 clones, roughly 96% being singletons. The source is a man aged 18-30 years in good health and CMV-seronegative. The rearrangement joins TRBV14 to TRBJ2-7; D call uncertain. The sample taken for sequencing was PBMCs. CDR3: CASSQWQDYEQYF. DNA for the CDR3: TGTGCCAGCAGCCAGTGGCAGGACTACGAGCAGTACTTC.